The entry below describes one T cell receptor (beta chain). Its antigen is still unknown. These data come from a study of long-term antiretroviral therapy in people with HIV. The length of the CDR3 is 14 residues. Germline V gives CDR1 SEHNR, CDR2 FQNEAQ (reference sequence). The germline V and J ends were trimmed by 6 bases and 6 bases, with 16 bases remaining between them. The study, taken as a whole, reports: Clonotypes expanded prior to ART showed repertoire dominance at all sampled time points.

The libraries were made with immunoSEQ v3.0 at survey level. Measured with immunoSEQ multiplex PCR; TCRdb has only the in-frame clones, and not every one. The table shows around 28,000 clones, with approximately 90% occurring only once. V usage is TRBV7-9 and J usage is TRBJ2-3; maybe TRBD2 (6 bases). The TCR sequence derives from a young man with HIV. Here the sequenced sample was unsorted PBMCs, taken 3.1 years after starting antiretroviral therapy. The CDR3 here is CASSGTVRRDTQYF. The DNA for the CDR3 is TGTGCCAGCAGTGGGACTGTGCGGAGGGATACGCAGTATTTT.